Each of the 7 T cell receptor beta chains below was sequenced from the same sample in a study of CD8 T cells in ankylosing spondylitis. TCRdb re-analysed the 5' RACE reads in MiXCR, keeping a single row per CDR3 protein. The sample carries under 150,000 distinct CDR3 sequences, roughly 9% recorded once. Sequencing used blood, either unsorted or a sorted T cell fraction (not recorded which). These receptors were collected from a male donor with ankylosing spondylitis or in good health (not recorded which).

This clonotype showed up many times. V gene TRBV7-6 combines with J gene TRBJ2-3, with TRBD1 as a possible D gene (6 bases). The CDR3 is 13 amino acids. Trimming shortened V by 4 bases and J by 6 bases, and 11 bases separated the two germline ends. Germline values: CDR1 SGHVS, CDR2 FNYEAQ. The CDR3 loop reads CASSSERGDTQYF. CDR3 sequence (DNA): TGTGCCAGCAGCTCAGAGAGGGGGGATACGCAGTATTTT.

This clonotype was seen ten or more times. The chain couples TRBV6-5 to TRBJ1-5; D gene uncertain. The germline V gene encodes CDR1 MNHEY and CDR2 SVGAGI. This CDR3 has 9 residues. The CDR3 here is CELKVPQHF. The CDR3 bases are TGTGAATTGAAGGTACCCCAGCATTTT.

Many counts were recorded for this clonotype. V usage is TRBV20-1 and J usage is TRBJ2-3, with 8 bases that match TRBD2. CDR3 size: 15 residues. Germline CDR1 is DFQATT and CDR2 is SNEGSKA (reference sequence). V was clipped by 2 bases and J by 3 bases; unmatched bases: 7. CDR3 bases: TGCAGTGCTAGACGGGGGGGTATGAGGACAGATACGCAGTATTTT. Translation: CSARRGGMRTDTQYF.

This clonotype was recorded many times. The chain has TRBV27 and TRBJ1-2; D remains unclear. The V gene lost 0 bases and the J gene lost 8 bases, with 22 bases spanning the gap. This CDR3 spans 17 amino acids. Looked up from germline, CDR1 is MNHEY and CDR2 is SMNVEV (reference sequence). This CDR3 is CASSLSSRSAASMGYTF. The CDR3 coding sequence is TGTGCCAGCAGTTTATCTTCGAGAAGTGCAGCGTCTATGGGCTACACCTTC.

This clonotype was detected ten times or more. J is TRBJ2-6 and V is TRBV2, with 9 bases lining up with TRBD1. J lost 2 bases, V lost 4 bases, and 3 bases had no gene match. This CDR3 has 16 residues. Germline assignment: CDR1 SNHLY and CDR2 FYNNEI. CDR3 DNA: TGTGCCAGCAGTGCAACAGGGGGCGCTGGGGCCAACGTCCTGACTTTC. It encodes CASSATGGAGANVLTF.

The sample holds a few counts of this clonotype. CDR3 bases: TGCGCCAGCAGCTTGGAGTCCCCCCGCACAGATACGCAGTATTTT. Translated, it gives CASSLESPRTDTQYF. This chain uses TRBV5-1 with TRBJ2-3; D unresolved. Trimming pared 0 bases from V and 1 base from J, leaving 9 bases between. Germline V gene sequence: CDR1 SGHRS, CDR2 YFSETQ. The CDR3 has 15 amino acids.

This clonotype was picked up many times. This chain uses TRBV2 with TRBJ2-1; no clear D gene. The CDR3 has 14 amino acids. CDR1 SNHLY and CDR2 FYNNEI come from the germline V gene. Between the trimmed V and J ends, which lost 6 bases and 12 bases, there was a span of 21 bases. The CDR3 sequence: CASSPGTPNVRQFF. The DNA of the CDR3 is TGTGCCAGCAGCCCCGGTACTCCTAATGTTCGGCAGTTCTTC.